In its sample, the clone carrying this T cell receptor beta chain was seen a few times. Its antigen is still unknown. The data derive from a study of cytomegalovirus exposure and HLA in healthy donors. Notes on the study in general: Across donors, most TCRs were seen rarely, yet some public ones were widespread.

Vbeta (60) and Jbeta (13) primers were used in the PCR. The method was immunoSEQ multiplex PCR; TCRdb's version includes in-frame clones alone and lacks a portion of them. The table includes around 130,000 clones, roughly 79% detected once. The CDR3 has 13 residues. From germline, CDR1 is SGHNT and CDR2 YENEEA. V lost 5 bases to trimming and J lost 2 bases, with 9 bases between them. The sample taken for sequencing was PBMCs. The receptor's source is a man aged 18 to 30 in good health and CMV-seronegative. The chain couples TRBV11-3 to TRBJ1-1, with no clear D. Here the CDR3 reads CASSQDYNTEAFF. The CDR3 coding sequence is TGTGCCAGCAGCCAGGACTACAACACTGAAGCTTTCTTT.